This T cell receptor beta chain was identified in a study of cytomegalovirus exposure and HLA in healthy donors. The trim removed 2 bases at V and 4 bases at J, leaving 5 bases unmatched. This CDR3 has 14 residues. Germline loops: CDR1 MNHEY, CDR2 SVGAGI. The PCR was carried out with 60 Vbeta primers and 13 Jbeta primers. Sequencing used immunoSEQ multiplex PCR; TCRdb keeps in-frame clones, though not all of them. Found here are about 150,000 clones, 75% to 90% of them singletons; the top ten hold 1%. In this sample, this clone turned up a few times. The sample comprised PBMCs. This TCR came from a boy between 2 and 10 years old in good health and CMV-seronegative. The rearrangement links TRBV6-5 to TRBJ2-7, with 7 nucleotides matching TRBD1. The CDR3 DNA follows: TGTGCCAGCAGTTACCGGGACAGACAGTACGAGCAGTACTTC. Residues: CASSYRDRQYEQYF.